A single sample gave rise to the 9 T cell receptor beta chains below, sequenced in a study of CD8+ T cells in alopecia areata. The authors extracted RNA and reverse transcribed it into cDNA as the sequencing template. Measured with immunoSEQ multiplex PCR; TCRdb has only the in-frame clones, and not every one. Of about 140,000 clones in the sample, 50% to 60% are singletons; the top ten hold more than 4.5%. The sequenced sample was CD4+ T cells sorted from blood. All receptors come from a human donor in good health.

The rearrangement joins TRBV7-9 to TRBJ1-1, with unresolved D. Trimming removed 5 bases from V and 2 bases from J, with 12 bases in between. This CDR3 region has 14 residues. Germline lookup yields CDR1 SEHNR and CDR2 FQNEAQ (reference sequence). CDR3 in amino acids: CASSTTGFNTEAFF. For the CDR3, the DNA is TGTGCCAGCAGCACGACCGGGTTTAACACTGAAGCTTTCTTT.

The genes are TRBV7-2 and TRBJ2-2; possibly TRBD1 for D (5 bases). From germline, CDR1 is SGHTA and CDR2 FQGNSA. V was cut by 5 bases and J by 11 bases, with 15 bases left in between. This CDR3 has 13 amino acids. CDR3 DNA sequence: TGTGCCAGCAGCCTAGGGGTACACCGCGAGCTGTTTTTT. Encoded protein: CASSLGVHRELFF. Drawing the rest from reference TRBV7-2 and TRBJ2-2, the complete variable domain is GAGVSQSPSNKVTEKGKDVELRCDPISGHTALYWYRQSLGQGLEFLIYFQGNSAPDKSGLPSDRFSAERTGGSVSTLTIQRTQQEDSAVYLCASSLGVHRELFFGEGSRLTVL.

CDR3 bases: TGTGCCAGCAACCCAAGGTACAGGGCACGAGAGACCCAGTACTTC. Translation: CASNPRYRARETQYF. The chain recombines TRBV6-1 with TRBJ2-5, with D possibly being TRBD1 (6 bases). V gave up 7 bases and J gave up 4 bases, with 19 bases separating them. CDR3 length equals 15 residues. Germline assignment: CDR1 MNHNS and CDR2 SASEGT.

The V and J genes are TRBV29-1 and TRBJ1-2; maybe TRBD1 (6 bases). The V end lost 1 base, the J end lost 2 bases, and 14 bases lay between the germline ends. The CDR3 consists of 15 residues. Germline V gene sequence: CDR1 SQVTM, CDR2 ANQGSEA. In DNA, the CDR3 is TGCAGCGTTGAAGGTTTAGGGGGTCAAAACTATGGCTACACCTTC. Translation gives CSVEGLGGQNYGYTF.

J is TRBJ2-5 and V is TRBV30; D not resolved. Trimming left V 3 bases short and J 1 base short, with 12 bases between. This CDR3 has 14 residues. Germline V gene lookup returns CDR1 GTSNPN and CDR2 SVGIG (reference sequence). DNA of the CDR3: TGTGCCTGGAGCAGTATTAGCCTCCAAGAGACCCAGTACTTC. Translating it yields CAWSSISLQETQYF. The full variable domain, in which reference TRBV30 and TRBJ2-5 provide the parts outside the CDR3, is SQTIHQWPATLVQPVGSPLSLECTVEGTSNPNLYWYRQAAGRGLQLLFYSVGIGQISSEVPQNLSASRPQDRQFILSSKKLLLSDSGFYLCAWSSISLQETQYFGPGTRLLVL.

This chain joins TRBV9 and TRBJ2-2; unclear D gene. With 0 bases removed from V and 5 bases from J, the gap between germline ends came to 5 bases. The germline V gene has CDR1 SGDLS and CDR2 YYNGEE. The length of the CDR3 is 13 residues. CDR3 DNA sequence: TGTGCCAGCAGCGTAGACGTTACCGGGGAGCTGTTTTTT. Amino acid sequence: CASSVDVTGELFF.

The J gene is TRBJ2-1, the V gene TRBV2, with D perhaps matching TRBD1 or TRBD2 (6 bases each). V was shortened by 5 bases and J by 9 bases, with 11 bases between the two germline ends. This CDR3 contains 12 residues. Germline V gene lookup returns CDR1 SNHLY and CDR2 FYNNEI. The CDR3 nucleotides read TGTGCCAGCAGTTTACAGGGAGGTGAGCAGTTCTTC. It specifies CASSLQGGEQFF.

This chain connects TRBV27 to TRBJ2-1; D perhaps matches TRBD1 (5 bases). The CDR3 runs 14 residues. V dropped 4 bases and J dropped 6 bases, with 13 bases sitting between them. The germline V gene encodes CDR1 MNHEY and CDR2 SMNVEV (reference sequence). The CDR3 reads CASSSAGMGNEQFF. The CDR3 nucleotides are TGTGCCAGCAGTTCGGCAGGGATGGGCAATGAGCAGTTCTTC.

V and J are TRBV30 and TRBJ1-1; D not resolved. CDR1 is GTSNPN and CDR2 is SVGIG in the germline V gene (reference sequence). The CDR3 runs 11 residues. With 0 bases removed from V and 7 bases from J, the gap between germline ends came to 6 bases. The CDR3, as DNA: TGTGCCTGGAGTGTAGCCAGTGAAGCTTTCTTT. It is translated as CAWSVASEAFF.